The present entry profiles one TCR beta chain with its context. Germline-derived CDR1 and CDR2 are MNHEY and SMNVEV (reference sequence). V lost 4 bases to trimming and J lost 2 bases; unmatched junction nucleotides: 13. This CDR3 contains 18 residues. In the authors' methods: Quantification of nucleated cells was approximated via reference gene primer amplification. Produced via immunoSEQ multiplex PCR; TCRdb's table is partial and in-frame only. The V and J calls and clone size are taken from that table; D and trimming were inferred from the DNA. The table records tens of thousands of clones, roughly 84% of them present only once. The sample comes from a study of blood T cell repertoires in COVID-19. Study information: Samples of COVID-19 (acute and convalescent) were obtained from the United States, Italy and Spain.

The source is a man between 45 and 60 years old with acute or convalescent COVID-19. The gene calls are TRBV27 and TRBJ1-4; 7 bases agree with TRBD1. The sample comprised peripheral blood. CDR3 in amino acids: CASSSESVTGQTNEKLFF. CDR3 DNA: TGTGCCAGCAGTTCCGAATCAGTAACGGGACAGACTAATGAAAAACTGTTTTTT. The whole variable domain, filled in from reference TRBV27 and TRBJ1-4, reads EAQVTQNPRYLITVTGKKLTVTCSQNMNHEYMSWYRQDPGLGLRQIYYSMNVEVTDKGDVPEGYKVSRKEKRNFPLILESPSPNQTSLYFCASSSESVTGQTNEKLFFGSGTQLSVL.